Shown below are 5 T cell receptor beta chains from a single sample sequenced in a study of T cell responses to AZD1222 COVID-19 vaccine. Assay: immunoSEQ multiplex PCR; the TCRdb copy retains only in-frame clones and omits some. The sample carries about 73,000 clones, 85% to 90% recorded once. This specimen consisted of peripheral blood, obtained 28 days after the second AZD1222 dose. These receptors all come from an adult who received the AZD1222 COVID-19 vaccine.

The chain joins TRBV18 to TRBJ1-3; D is unresolved. From germline, CDR1 is KGHSH and CDR2 LQKENI. Trimming removed 2 bases from V and 4 bases from J, with 9 bases in between. This CDR3 has 14 amino acids. The CDR3, as DNA: TGTGCCAGCTCACCATCACCGGAGGGAAACACCATATATTTT. It encodes CASSPSPEGNTIYF. The whole variable domain, remainder taken from reference TRBV18 and TRBJ1-3, is NAGVMQNPRHLVRRRGQEARLRCSPMKGHSHVYWYRQLPEEGLKFMVYLQKENIIDESGMPKERFSAEFPKEGPSILRIQQVVRGDSAAYFCASSPSPEGNTIYFGEGSWLTVV.

This chain uses TRBV5-8 with TRBJ1-6; weak D call: TRBD1 (5 bases). Trimming shortened V by 4 bases and J by 1 base, and 12 bases separated the two germline ends. The V gene's germline CDR1 is SGHTS and CDR2 YDEGEE. This CDR3 region has 16 residues. The CDR3 region has the DNA TGTGCCAGCAGCCCTTACTCAGGGTCCTATAATTCACCCCTCCACTTT. Its protein product is CASSPYSGSYNSPLHF.

V gene TRBV24-1 combines with J gene TRBJ2-1; TRBD2 agrees at 9 bases. CDR3 length equals 18 residues. V dropped 11 bases and J dropped 0; count of bases not matched to a gene: 16. Germline CDR1 reads KGHDR; CDR2 reads SFDVKD. The CDR3 loop is CAIALSGLAQHSYNEQFF. Written as DNA, the CDR3 is TGTGCCATCGCCCTCTCGGGACTAGCCCAGCACTCCTACAATGAGCAGTTCTTC.

The chain carries TRBV12-3 or TRBV12-4 and TRBJ1-5; D is ambiguous. The CDR3 has 12 residues. V lost 3 bases, J lost 7 bases, and 7 bases lay in between. CDR3 region: CASSFGAQPQHF. DNA of the CDR3: TGTGCCAGCAGTTTCGGTGCCCAGCCCCAGCATTTT.

The chain is built from TRBV2 and TRBJ1-5, with D possibly matching TRBD1 (5 bases). The CDR3 is 15 amino acids. Germline CDR1 reads SNHLY; CDR2 reads FYNNEI. V dropped 6 bases and J dropped 5 bases, with 17 bases sitting between them. CDR3 in DNA: TGTGCCAGCAGACCCCCCGGGGCCATCGATCAGCCCCAGCATTTT. The encoded protein is CASRPPGAIDQPQHF. Filled out from reference TRBV2 and TRBJ1-5, the complete variable domain reads EPEVTQTPSHQVTQMGQEVILRCVPISNHLYFYWYRQILGQKVEFLVSFYNNEISEKSEIFDDQFSVERPDGSNFTLKIRSTKLEDSAMYFCASRPPGAIDQPQHFGDGTRLSIL.